This TCR beta chain derives from a study of CD8+ T cells in alopecia areata. Study information: In an open-label trial, patients got 5 to 10 mg tofacitinib twice daily.

Germline trimming cut 4 bases from V and 3 bases from J; bases unmatched to any gene: 6. The germline V gene encodes CDR1 LGHNA and CDR2 YSLEER. The CDR3 runs 15 residues. The study, taken as a whole, reports: Possibly as an HLA-related effect, TCR sharing across patients appeared less clear than in mice.

Following RNA extraction, reverse transcription yielded cDNA that acted as the sequencing template. TCRdb keeps only in-frame clones here, not all; method: immunoSEQ multiplex PCR. The sample lists some 56,000 clones, around 96% occurring once. With regard to this clone: Antigen specificity is unknown.

Samples from alopecia areata patients were lesional scalp punch biopsies and peripheral blood. Researchers picked out CD4+ and CD8+ T cells from PBMCs by sorting. The rearrangement uses TRBV4-3 and TRBJ2-7; 10 bases are shared with TRBD1. Material: CD8+ T cells sorted from blood, obtained at week 0. The sequence was collected from a human donor with alopecia areata. Written as DNA, the CDR3 is TGCGCCAGCAGCCGCGACAGGGGGCCAGACTACGAGCAGTACTTC. Its translation is CASSRDRGPDYEQYF.